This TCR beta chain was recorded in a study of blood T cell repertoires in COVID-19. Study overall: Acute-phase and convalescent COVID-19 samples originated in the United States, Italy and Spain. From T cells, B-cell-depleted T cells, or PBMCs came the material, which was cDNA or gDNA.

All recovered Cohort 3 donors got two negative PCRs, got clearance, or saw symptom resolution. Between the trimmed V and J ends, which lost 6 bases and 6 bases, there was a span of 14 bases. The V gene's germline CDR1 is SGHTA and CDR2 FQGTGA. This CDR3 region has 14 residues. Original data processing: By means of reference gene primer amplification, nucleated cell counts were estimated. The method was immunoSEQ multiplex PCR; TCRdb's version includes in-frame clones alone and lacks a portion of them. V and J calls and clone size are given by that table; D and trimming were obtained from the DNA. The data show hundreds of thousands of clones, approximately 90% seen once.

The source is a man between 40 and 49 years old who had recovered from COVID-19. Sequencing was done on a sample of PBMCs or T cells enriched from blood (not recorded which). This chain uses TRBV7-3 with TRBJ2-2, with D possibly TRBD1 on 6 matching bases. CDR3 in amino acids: CASRVHRDAGELFF. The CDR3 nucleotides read TGTGCCAGCAGAGTACACAGGGATGCCGGGGAGCTGTTTTTT.